This T cell receptor beta chain was recovered during a study of blood T cells in healthy people across ages. Combining a sample-barcoded 5' primer with a J-beta primer mix, a second PCR ran for roughly 7 to 12 cycles. Every cDNA molecule carried a tag from a template-switch adaptor bearing 12 random nucleotides. TCRdb analysed the 5' RACE reads with MiXCR anew, one entry per CDR3 protein. The sample records over 1.5 million distinct CDR3 sequences, about 50% being singletons. Donors gave roughly 10 milliliters of peripheral blood apiece. Total RNA, at least 5.5 micrograms per sample, came from PBMCs. This clonotype turned up a few times. The CDR3 totals 16 residues. V lost 7 bases and J 0 bases, leaving 17 bases between the germline ends. Germline assignment: CDR1 SGHRS and CDR2 YFSETQ.

Material: blood. This receptor was taken from a woman aged 40 to 49 in good health. This chain connects TRBV5-1 to TRBJ2-1; no definite D call. The CDR3 loop reads CASSRAPLSSYNEQFF. The CDR3 region has the DNA TGCGCCAGCTCCCGGGCCCCTCTTAGCTCCTACAATGAGCAGTTCTTC.